The clone carrying this TCR beta chain was seen at least ten times. Its antigen is undetermined. These data belong to a study of T cells in Graves' hyperthyroidism and ophthalmopathy. Study in general: At the time of initial diagnosis and before any treatment, peripheral blood was collected.

General observations from the study: Among clonotypes expanded in thyroid above 0.001, most were also found in blood.

This CDR3 has 16 amino acids. Trimming removed 2 bases at V and 4 bases at J, with 20 bases between. Looked up from germline, CDR1 is DFQATT and CDR2 is SNEGSKA (reference sequence). Hyperthyroidism of Graves' type that showed no ophthalmopathy progression within 18 months was stable. The source of the PBMCs was approximately 9.5 ml of fresh peripheral blood. Amplified TCR beta CDR3 regions derived from RNA transcripts. A first-round RT-PCR of the TCR CDR3 used the HTBI primer set. TCRdb reprocessed the multiplex PCR reads via MiXCR and lists one record per CDR3 protein. The sample contains 250,000 to 300,000 distinct CDR3 sequences, around 13% of which appear only once.

The sample was blood. The sequence was obtained from a woman in her thirties or forties with Graves' hyperthyroidism. The V call is TRBV20-1, the J call TRBJ2-5; either TRBD1 or TRBD2 may fit D (5 bases each). The CDR3 is CSARPPRDPMRETQYF. The CDR3 DNA follows: TGCAGTGCTAGACCTCCCCGGGACCCCATGAGAGAGACCCAGTACTTC.